This passage covers 5 T cell receptor beta chains from one sample sequenced in a study of T-cell memory formation after mild COVID-19. Each CDR3 protein is one row after TCRdb ran MiXCR on the 5' RACE reads. The sample contains some 150,000 distinct CDR3 sequences, roughly 6.2% of which appear only once. The sample comprised PBMCs or a T cell subset sorted from them (not recorded which). These receptor sequences come from an adult woman who had mild COVID-19 (a few samples of this study predate the infection). Cell type and time point are not known.

The V and J genes are TRBV12-3 or TRBV12-4 and TRBJ2-3, with 8 bases that match TRBD2. V trimming: 6 bases; J trimming: 0 bases; junction bases outside the gene matches: 11. CDR3 length: 17 residues. The CDR3 reads CASSPSRGGFSTDTQYF. Here the CDR3 DNA reads TGTGCCAGCAGCCCATCCCGGGGGGGGTTTAGCACAGATACGCAGTATTTT.

This chain's CDR3 is CASSARTDYGYTF. CDR3 bases: TGTGCCAGCAGCGCCCGGACAGATTATGGCTACACCTTC. The rearrangement links TRBV11-2 to TRBJ1-2; D might be TRBD1 (6 bases). Trimming shortened V by 5 bases and J by 5 bases, and 12 bases separated the two germline ends. Germline V gene lookup returns CDR1 SGHAT and CDR2 FQNNGV. The CDR3 consists of 13 residues.

This clonotype came up a few times. This chain links TRBV13 with TRBJ1-1; 7 nucleotides align to TRBD1. The J segment lost 0 bases and the V segment lost 3 bases, leaving 4 bases of the junction unmatched. Germline-derived CDR1 and CDR2 are PRHDT and FYEKMQ (reference sequence). The CDR3 contains 15 residues. CDR3 in amino acids: CASSFNRGMNTEAFF. In nucleotides, the CDR3 is TGTGCCAGCAGCTTTAACAGGGGAATGAACACTGAAGCTTTCTTT. Filled out from reference TRBV13 and TRBJ1-1, the complete variable domain reads AAGVIQSPRHLIKEKRETATLKCYPIPRHDTVYWYQQGPGQDPQFLISFYEKMQSDKGSIPDRFSAQQFSDYHSELNMSSLELGDSALYFCASSFNRGMNTEAFFGQGTRLTVV.

This sequence joins TRBV2 and TRBJ2-1, with 10 bases aligning to TRBD1. Germline CDR1 is SNHLY and CDR2 is FYNNEI. Trimming took 6 bases from V and 4 from J; bases not matched to a gene: 9. The CDR3 contains 16 residues. The CDR3 DNA is TGTGCCAGCAGATCCGGGACAGGGGACATGTACAATGAGCAGTTCTTC. This gives the protein CASRSGTGDMYNEQFF.

The rearrangement uses TRBV29-1 and TRBJ2-3; 7 bases match TRBD1. The CDR3 extends over 13 amino acids. With 6 bases clipped from V and 5 bases from J, the junction kept 8 bases outside the gene matches. The germline V gene encodes CDR1 SQVTM and CDR2 ANQGSEA. DNA of the CDR3: TGCAGCGTGCGACAGGGCGGCGGAGATACGCAGTATTTT. This gives the protein CSVRQGGGDTQYF.